What follows are 27 T cell receptor beta chains derived from one specimen sequenced in a study of technical replicates of blood from a few donors. TCRdb keeps only in-frame clones here, not all; method: immunoSEQ multiplex PCR. The profile shows some 78,000 clones, over 85% of them singletons. The sequenced material came from T cells isolated from PBMCs. The receptors stem from a human donor in good health.

The genes are TRBV4-1 and TRBJ1-3; 10 nucleotides match TRBD1. The CDR3 extends over 17 amino acids. Trimming took 0 bases from V and 2 from J; bases not matched to a gene: 4. Germline loops: CDR1 MGHRA, CDR2 YSYEKL. The CDR3 bases are TGCGCCAGCAGCCAAGAATACGGGACAGGGGCTGGAAACACCATATATTTT. Translated: CASSQEYGTGAGNTIYF.

About this clone: One junction end does not reproduce the germline sequence, and a read error may be involved. The chain has TRBV7-2 and TRBJ2-5, with no clear D. Germline V gives CDR1 SGHTA, CDR2 FQGNSA. The length of the CDR3 is 12 residues. Here the CDR3 reads CASSLGSILTHF. For the CDR3, the DNA is TGTGCCAGCAGCTTAGGGTCAATACTGACTCACTTC.

Comments on this clone: This sample includes further DNA sequences coding for the same CDR3. The chain links TRBV30 to TRBJ1-5; D is unclear. The CDR3 contains 13 residues. V dropped 0 bases and J dropped 4 bases, with 7 bases sitting between them. From germline, CDR1 is GTSNPN and CDR2 SVGIG (reference sequence). CDR3 sequence reads: CAWSVRGNQPQHF. In DNA, the CDR3 is TGTGCCTGGAGTGTCCGGGGAAATCAGCCCCAGCATTTT.

The chain employs TRBV7-2 and TRBJ2-2; TRBD1 matches 7 bases. Germline V gene sequence: CDR1 SGHTA, CDR2 FQGNSA. Trimming cost V 6 bases and J 1 base; bases outside gene matches: 5. The length of the CDR3 is 15 residues. The CDR3 DNA sequence: TGTGCCAGCAGTTGGGGACAGATGAACACCGGGGAGCTGTTTTTT. It yields the protein CASSWGQMNTGELFF.

Written as DNA, the CDR3 is TGTGCCAGCACCCCTTGGGGCAGACCTTTAGGGCTGTTTTTT. This encodes CASTPWGRPLGLFF. This chain uses TRBV28 with TRBJ1-4; D possibly corresponds to TRBD1 (5 bases). V was trimmed by 7 bases and J by 14 bases, leaving 23 bases between them. Germline V CDR1 and CDR2: MDHEN, SYDVKM. CDR3 length: 14 amino acids.

The chain is built from TRBV5-4 and TRBJ2-3; 13 bases map to TRBD2. Germline CDR1 SGHNT, CDR2 YYREEE (reference sequence). With 4 bases clipped from V and 6 bases from J, the junction kept 5 bases outside the gene matches. The CDR3 loop spans 15 amino acids. The chain's CDR3 is CASSRTSGGYDTQYF. For the CDR3, the DNA is TGTGCCAGCAGCCGGACTAGCGGGGGTTACGATACGCAGTATTTT.

The V and J genes are TRBV18 and TRBJ1-2; 7 bases match TRBD1. This CDR3 region has 14 residues. V was pared by 3 bases and J by 8 bases, with 9 bases of the junction left unmatched. Germline V lookup: CDR1 KGHSH, CDR2 LQKENI. The CDR3 DNA sequence: TGTGCCAGCTCACCCTATGACAGGGTAAGAGGCTACACCTTC. Amino acid sequence: CASSPYDRVRGYTF.

The chain uses TRBV5-6 and TRBJ2-5; D is perhaps TRBD2 (7 bases). V dropped 3 bases and J dropped 5 bases, with 17 bases sitting between them. Germline lookup yields CDR1 SGHDT and CDR2 YYEEEE. This CDR3 spans 15 amino acids. CDR3 in amino acids: CASSWGGLNGETQYF. CDR3 nucleotides: TGTGCCAGCAGCTGGGGGGGGCTTAATGGTGAGACCCAGTACTTC. The full variable domain, with the rest looked up from reference TRBV5-6 and TRBJ2-5, is DAGVTQSPTHLIKTRGQQVTLRCSPKSGHDTVSWYQQALGQGPQFIFQYYEEEERQRGNFPDRFSGHQFPNYSSELNVNALLLGDSALYLCASSWGGLNGETQYFGPGTRLLVL.

The chain employs TRBV6-6 and TRBJ1-2, with a possible D match to TRBD1 (6 bases). CDR3 length equals 14 residues. The germline CDR1 and CDR2 sequences are MNHNY and SVGAGI (reference sequence). V was pared by 6 bases and J by 4 bases, with 15 bases between. CDR3 loop: CASSPTGHSYGYTF. DNA for the CDR3: TGTGCCAGCAGCCCAACAGGGCACAGCTATGGCTACACCTTC.

This clone was detected only once. This chain links TRBV5-6 with TRBJ1-1, with a tentative D call TRBD1 (6 bases). From germline, CDR1 is SGHDT and CDR2 YYEEEE. The CDR3 runs to 13 residues. Deletions cut 0 bases from V and 8 bases from J, with 11 bases between. The CDR3 sequence: CASSLATGTEAFF. Written as DNA, the CDR3 is TGTGCCAGCAGCTTGGCCACAGGGACGGAAGCTTTCTTT. Combining the CDR3 with reference TRBV5-6 and TRBJ1-1 gives the whole variable domain DAGVTQSPTHLIKTRGQQVTLRCSPKSGHDTVSWYQQALGQGPQFIFQYYEEEERQRGNFPDRFSGHQFPNYSSELNVNALLLGDSALYLCASSLATGTEAFFGQGTRLTVV.

This chain uses TRBV28 with TRBJ1-2, with D perhaps TRBD1 (5 bases). The CDR3 runs 13 residues. Germline CDR1 reads MDHEN; CDR2 reads SYDVKM. Trimming removed 6 bases from V and 5 bases from J, with 13 bases in between. The CDR3 here is CASRSGGAYGYTF. The CDR3 DNA reads as TGTGCCAGCAGATCCGGGGGAGCATATGGCTACACCTTC.

The rearrangement links TRBV27 to TRBJ2-2; 8 bases are shared with TRBD2. The CDR3 loop spans 17 amino acids. Germline V lookup: CDR1 MNHEY, CDR2 SMNVEV (reference sequence). With 4 bases clipped from V and 0 bases from J, the junction kept 7 bases outside the gene matches. CDR3 in DNA: TGTGCCAGCAGTTCCCCACGGACTAGCCCGAACACCGGGGAGCTGTTTTTT. Translated: CASSSPRTSPNTGELFF.

The chain has TRBV4-1 and TRBJ2-7, with 9 bases fitting TRBD1. V was clipped by 5 bases and J by 3 bases; unmatched bases: 5. The V gene's germline CDR1 is MGHRA and CDR2 YSYEKL. The CDR3 contains 14 residues. Here the CDR3 reads CASSSGTGHYEQYF. DNA of the CDR3: TGCGCCAGCAGCTCCGGGACAGGGCACTACGAGCAGTACTTC.

The chain has TRBV7-9 and TRBJ1-2; maybe TRBD1 (5 bases). V lost 5 bases and J 5 bases, leaving 9 bases between the germline ends. There are 12 residues in the CDR3. Germline V gene sequence: CDR1 SEHNR, CDR2 FQNEAQ (reference sequence). CDR3 nucleotide sequence: TGTGCCAGCAGCGAAGACAGTTATGGCTACACCTTC. This encodes CASSEDSYGYTF.

The chain uses TRBV7-9 and TRBJ2-7; 8 nucleotides agree with TRBD1. The CDR3 totals 15 residues. Germline loops: CDR1 SEHNR, CDR2 FQNEAQ (reference sequence). Unmatched junction bases numbered 5, after V lost 0 bases and J lost 4 bases. CDR3 protein: CASSLAYRGAYEQYF. For the CDR3, the DNA is TGTGCCAGCAGCTTAGCCTACAGGGGGGCATACGAGCAGTACTTC.

A single count supports this clone. This chain links TRBV6-6 with TRBJ2-3; 8 bases line up with TRBD1. Looked up from germline, CDR1 is MNHNY and CDR2 is SVGAGI (reference sequence). The CDR3 consists of 14 residues. After removal of 3 bases from V and 6 bases from J, the junction contained 5 bases not matched to a gene. The CDR3: CASSYRQGPDTQYF. The CDR3 region has the DNA TGTGCCAGCAGTTATCGACAGGGGCCGGATACGCAGTATTTT.

The gene calls are TRBV7-5 and TRBJ2-7; TRBD1 reflects the table's D call only, with no check against the DNA. TRBV7-5 corresponds to a pseudogene. The CDR3 is 15 amino acids. CDR3 amino acids: CVRSHVRDSPYEQYF. CDR3 sequence (DNA): TGTGTCAGAAGTCACGTCCGGGACAGCCCCTACGAGCAGTACTTC.

V gene TRBV19 combines with J gene TRBJ1-4; D might be TRBD1 (5 bases). With 7 bases removed from V and 0 bases from J, the gap between germline ends came to 18 bases. Germline V gene data show CDR1 as LNHDA and CDR2 as SQIVND (reference sequence). The CDR3 covers 17 residues. This CDR3 reads CASMEGLLDATNEKLFF. CDR3 nucleotides: TGTGCCAGTATGGAGGGGCTACTAGACGCAACTAATGAAAAACTGTTTTTT.

The chain employs TRBV7-2 and TRBJ2-7, with D perhaps TRBD1 (5 bases). The germline V and J ends were trimmed by 6 bases and 6 bases, with 12 bases remaining between them. CDR3 length: 12 amino acids. Germline V gene sequence: CDR1 SGHTA, CDR2 FQGNSA. CDR3 in amino acids: CASRFRQSEQYF. Here the CDR3 DNA reads TGTGCCAGCAGATTTAGACAGAGCGAGCAGTACTTC.

The genes are TRBV30 and TRBJ1-1; D gene uncertain. V lost 6 bases and J lost 1, with 12 bases in between. The V gene's germline CDR1 is GTSNPN and CDR2 SVGIG (reference sequence). The CDR3 is 13 residues long. For the CDR3, the DNA is TGTGCCTGCAATCCCGGTACGAACACTGAAGCTTTCTTT. Encoded protein: CACNPGTNTEAFF.

This clone was picked up a small number of times. The rearrangement links TRBV30 to TRBJ1-1; D unclear. CDR1 and CDR2 (germline): GTSNPN, SVGIG (reference sequence). Trimming removed 0 bases from V and 2 bases from J, with 7 bases in between. This CDR3 comprises 13 residues. In DNA form, the CDR3 reads TGTGCCTGGAGTGTACTAGCTAACACTGAAGCTTTCTTT. Translated: CAWSVLANTEAFF.

The V and J genes are TRBV19 and TRBJ2-3; 11 bases are a match to TRBD2. The ends lost 6 bases at V and 4 bases at J; junction bases unmatched: 9. CDR1 LNHDA and CDR2 SQIVND come from the germline V gene (reference sequence). The CDR3 loop spans 16 amino acids. The CDR3: CASREIAGGPADTQYF. In DNA, the CDR3 is TGTGCCAGTAGGGAGATAGCGGGGGGGCCGGCAGATACGCAGTATTTT.

The V call is TRBV7-2, the J call TRBJ2-1; 11 bases are a match to TRBD2. Per germline, CDR1 SGHTA and CDR2 FQGNSA. The CDR3 loop spans 15 amino acids. V lost 4 bases and J lost 8; bases outside the gene matches: 7. The CDR3 coding sequence is TGTGCCAGCAGCTCCTTAGCGGGGGGGCCATATGAGCAGTTCTTC. Its translation: CASSSLAGGPYEQFF.

V gene TRBV6-6 combines with J gene TRBJ2-2; no firm D call. The germline CDR1 and CDR2 sequences are MNHNY and SVGAGI (reference sequence). The CDR3 loop spans 14 amino acids. Trimming took 6 bases from V and 5 from J, leaving 13 bases between them. As DNA, the CDR3 is TGTGCCAGCAGGCCGCGATTCCGGACCGGGGAGCTGTTTTTT. As protein: CASRPRFRTGELFF.

The chain uses TRBV30 and TRBJ2-5; tentatively, D is TRBD2 (5 bases). With 2 bases removed from V and 6 bases from J, the gap between germline ends came to 19 bases. CDR1 and CDR2 from the germline V gene are GTSNPN and SVGIG (reference sequence). This CDR3 spans 15 amino acids. The DNA for the CDR3 is TGTGCCTGGAGTTCACTAGGTCCCGTCGGGAAGACCCAGTACTTC. Protein product: CAWSSLGPVGKTQYF.

The chain recombines TRBV18 with TRBJ1-2; weak D call: TRBD1 (5 bases). Germline assignment: CDR1 KGHSH and CDR2 LQKENI. This CDR3 comprises 13 residues. Trimming took 2 bases from V and 7 from J, leaving 11 bases between them. CDR3 in amino acids: CASSPGGGSGYTF. In DNA form, the CDR3 reads TGTGCCAGCTCACCAGGGGGGGGATCTGGCTACACCTTC.

The chain has TRBV6-5 and TRBJ1-1, with 8 bases identical to TRBD1. CDR1 and CDR2 from the germline V gene are MNHEY and SVGAGI. V lost 6 bases to trimming and J lost 4 bases; unmatched junction nucleotides: 7. The CDR3 consists of 14 residues. CDR3 loop: CASSLTRGLTEAFF. The CDR3, as DNA: TGTGCCAGCAGCCTAACCAGGGGGCTCACTGAAGCTTTCTTT.